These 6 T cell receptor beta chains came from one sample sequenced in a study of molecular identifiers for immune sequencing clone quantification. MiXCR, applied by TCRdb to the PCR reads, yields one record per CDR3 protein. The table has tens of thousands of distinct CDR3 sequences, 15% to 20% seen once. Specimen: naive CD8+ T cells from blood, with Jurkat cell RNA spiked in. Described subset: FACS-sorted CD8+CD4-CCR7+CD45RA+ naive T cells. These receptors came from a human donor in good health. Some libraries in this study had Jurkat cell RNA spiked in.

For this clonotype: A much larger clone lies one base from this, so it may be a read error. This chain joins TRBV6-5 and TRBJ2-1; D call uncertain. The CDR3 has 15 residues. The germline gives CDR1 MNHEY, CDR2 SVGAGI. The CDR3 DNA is TGTGCCGGCAGTTACTTGGTAGGGCCCTACAATGAGCAGTTCTTC. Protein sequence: CAGSYLVGPYNEQFF.

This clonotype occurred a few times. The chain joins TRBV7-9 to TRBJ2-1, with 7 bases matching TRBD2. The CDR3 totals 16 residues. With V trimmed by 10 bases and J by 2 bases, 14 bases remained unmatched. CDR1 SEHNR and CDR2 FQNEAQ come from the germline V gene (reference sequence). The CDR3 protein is CATKGSGGWAYNEQFF. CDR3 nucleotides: TGTGCCACCAAAGGATCCGGGGGGTGGGCCTACAATGAGCAGTTCTTC.

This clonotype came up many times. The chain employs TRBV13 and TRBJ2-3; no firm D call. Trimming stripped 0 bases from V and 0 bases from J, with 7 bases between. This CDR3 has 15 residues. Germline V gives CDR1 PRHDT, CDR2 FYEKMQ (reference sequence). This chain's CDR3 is CASSLGAPSTDTQYF. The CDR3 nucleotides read TGTGCCAGCAGCTTAGGAGCGCCCAGCACAGATACGCAGTATTTT.

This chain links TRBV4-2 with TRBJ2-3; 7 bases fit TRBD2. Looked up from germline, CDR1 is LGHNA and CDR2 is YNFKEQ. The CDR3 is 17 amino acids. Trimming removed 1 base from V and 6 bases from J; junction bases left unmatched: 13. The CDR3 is CASSQAWDYLTLDTQYF. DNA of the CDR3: TGTGCCAGCAGCCAAGCCTGGGACTACCTTACTTTGGATACGCAGTATTTT.

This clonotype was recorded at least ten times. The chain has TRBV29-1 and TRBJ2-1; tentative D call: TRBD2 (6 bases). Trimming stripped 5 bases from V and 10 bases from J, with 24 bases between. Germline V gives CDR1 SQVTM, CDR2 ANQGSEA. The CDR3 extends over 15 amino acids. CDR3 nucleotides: TGCAGCGTTAACTACCGGGACTCCGCGATTCTCGAGCAGTTCTTC. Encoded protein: CSVNYRDSAILEQFF.

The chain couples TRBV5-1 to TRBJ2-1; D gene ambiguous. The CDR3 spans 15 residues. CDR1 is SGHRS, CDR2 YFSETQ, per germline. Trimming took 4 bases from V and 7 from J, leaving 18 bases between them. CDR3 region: CASSPWEPKMNEQFF. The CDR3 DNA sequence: TGCGCCAGCAGCCCGTGGGAACCCAAAATGAATGAGCAGTTCTTC.